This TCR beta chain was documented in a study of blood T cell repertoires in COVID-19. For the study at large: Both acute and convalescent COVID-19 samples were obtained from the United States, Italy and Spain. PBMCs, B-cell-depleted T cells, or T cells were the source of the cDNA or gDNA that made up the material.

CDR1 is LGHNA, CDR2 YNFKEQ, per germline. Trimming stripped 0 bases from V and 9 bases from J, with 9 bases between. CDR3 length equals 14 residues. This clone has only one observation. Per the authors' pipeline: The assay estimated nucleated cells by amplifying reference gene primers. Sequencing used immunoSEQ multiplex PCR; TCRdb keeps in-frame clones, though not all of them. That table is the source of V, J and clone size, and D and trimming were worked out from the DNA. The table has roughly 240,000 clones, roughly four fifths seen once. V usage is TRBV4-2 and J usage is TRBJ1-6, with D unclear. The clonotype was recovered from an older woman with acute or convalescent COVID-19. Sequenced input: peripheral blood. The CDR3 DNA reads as TGTGCCAGCAGCCAAGATCCGGGGAGTTCACCCCTCCACTTT. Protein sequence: CASSQDPGSSPLHF.